Shown below are 25 T cell receptor beta chains from a single sample sequenced in a study of regulatory T cells in long-lasting Graves disease. This sample's time point: newly diagnosed GD, antithyroid drugs for less than 3 months. From RNA extracted from PBMCs, the TCR library was made. The authors built TCR beta libraries using iRepertoire HTBI primers and Arm-PCR of CDR3 regions. TCRdb re-called the multiplex PCR reads with MiXCR, one entry per CDR3 protein. The table records roughly 560,000 distinct CDR3 sequences, 15% to 20% of them present only once. These data also featured in a second study, about T cells in Graves' hyperthyroidism and ophthalmopathy.

Sample: peripheral blood mononuclear cells (PBMCs), taken at new diagnosis, from a patient treated with antithyroid drugs. Source of these receptors: a woman aged 35 to 60 with Graves disease.

Worth noting for this clonotype: A much larger clone lies one base from this, so it may be a read error. The chain joins TRBV20-1 to TRBJ1-1; D is perhaps TRBD1 (6 bases). From germline, CDR1 is DFQATT and CDR2 SNEGSKA (reference sequence). Trimming removed 7 bases from V and 4 bases from J, with 13 bases in between. The CDR3 loop spans 12 amino acids. The CDR3, as DNA: TGCAGTGTGGCGGGGGGGCCCACTGAAGCTTTCTTT. Protein: CSVAGGPTEAFF.

This clonotype has a handful of counts. The chain couples TRBV14 to TRBJ2-3; 9 bases are shared with TRBD2. V was clipped by 1 base and J by 4 bases; unmatched bases: 6. The CDR3 consists of 16 residues. Per germline, CDR1 SGHDN and CDR2 FVKESK. CDR3 bases: TGTGCCAGCAGCCAAGGGCGGGGGGGCCAGGCAGATACGCAGTATTTT. Amino acids: CASSQGRGGQADTQYF.

Comment on this clonotype: Germline is not matched at one junction end, which may reflect a read error. The V call is TRBV6-1, the J call TRBJ1-2; TRBD1 matches at 8 bases. Germline CDR1 MNHNS, CDR2 SASEGT. The CDR3 extends over 12 amino acids. CDR3 DNA: TGTGCCAGCGCCCCCGGGCCGACAGGGGAAGGCTTC. Amino acid sequence: CASAPGPTGEGF.

With regard to this clonotype: At one boundary the junction diverges from the germline segment, which might be a read error. J is TRBJ2-7 and V is TRBV4-2; 9 bases are shared with TRBD2. The germline V gene encodes CDR1 LGHNA and CDR2 YNFKEQ. This CDR3 region has 15 residues. CDR3 DNA: TGTGCCAGCACCCAACTAGCGGGTTCTATCTACGAGCAGTACTTC. Encoded protein: CASTQLAGSIYEQYF.

The chain combines TRBV6-5 with TRBJ2-2; D call uncertain. The germline CDR1 and CDR2 sequences are MNHEY and SVGAGI. V was cut by 0 bases and J by 1 base, with 6 bases left in between. This CDR3 comprises 15 residues. CDR3 bases: TGTGCCAGCAGTTACTCGTCCGGGAACACCGGGGAGCTGTTTTTT. The encoded protein is CASSYSSGNTGELFF.

V is TRBV20-1 and J is TRBJ2-2; no firm D call. In germline, CDR1 is DFQATT, CDR2 SNEGSKA (reference sequence). Between the trimmed V and J ends, which lost 0 bases and 1 base, there was a span of 6 bases. This CDR3 spans 14 amino acids. The CDR3 DNA reads TGCAGTGCTAGAGATAACAGGAACACCGGGGAGCTGTTTTTT. Translating it yields CSARDNRNTGELFF.

J is TRBJ2-2 and V is TRBV19, with 9 bases fitting TRBD2. From germline, CDR1 is LNHDA and CDR2 SQIVND (reference sequence). J was trimmed by 6 bases and V by 6 bases; bases with no gene match: 5. This CDR3 is built from 14 residues. CDR3 amino acids: CASSRGGAAGELFF. DNA for the CDR3: TGTGCCAGTAGCCGCGGGGGGGCAGCCGGGGAGCTGTTTTTT.

This clonotype was found many times. This chain joins TRBV12-3 or TRBV12-4 and TRBJ2-7; 10 positions match TRBD2. V shed 6 bases and J 2 bases; nucleotides not matched to a gene: 7. The CDR3 sequence is 15 residues long. The CDR3 loop is CASSTTSGVPYEQYF. In DNA form, the CDR3 reads TGTGCCAGCAGCACCACTAGCGGGGTCCCCTACGAGCAGTACTTC.

This clonotype was found a few times. The chain employs TRBV10-3 and TRBJ1-5, with 8 bases identical to TRBD1. Germline CDR1 reads ENHRY; CDR2 reads SYGVKD. The CDR3 contains 14 residues. Trimming removed 4 bases from V and 7 bases from J; junction bases left unmatched: 6. For the CDR3, the DNA is TGTGCCATCAGTGGCGTAGGGACAGGCCAGCCCCAGCATTTT. Residues: CAISGVGTGQPQHF.

This clonotype occurred many times. The J gene is TRBJ1-3, the V gene TRBV6-1; D gene ambiguous. Trimming pared 0 bases from V and 1 base from J, leaving 7 bases between. The germline V gene has CDR1 MNHNS and CDR2 SASEGT. The CDR3 has 15 amino acids. CDR3: CASSEARRSGNTIYF. Written as DNA, the CDR3 is TGTGCCAGCAGTGAAGCGCGTAGGTCTGGAAACACCATATATTTT.

This clonotype was seen a few times. A clone one base away is much larger, so this may be a read error. In nucleotides, the CDR3 is TGTGCCAGCAGCCATACCGGGTCAGACTACGAGCAGTTCTTC. Encoded protein: CASSHTGSDYEQFF. The chain links TRBV28 to TRBJ2-1; tentative D call: TRBD2 (5 bases). The CDR3 contains 14 residues. Germline V CDR1 and CDR2: MDHEN, SYDVKM. The V gene lost 6 bases and the J gene lost 10 bases, with 19 bases spanning the gap.

In its sample, this clonotype was seen a few times. This chain connects TRBV3-1 to TRBJ2-1; 15 positions agree with TRBD2. V was pared by 0 bases and J by 0 bases, with 6 bases of the junction left unmatched. Germline V CDR1 and CDR2: LGHDT, YNNKEL (reference sequence). The CDR3 is made up of 20 amino acids. The CDR3 spells CASSQDTGLAGGSSYNEQFF. The DNA for the CDR3 is TGTGCCAGCAGCCAAGATACGGGACTAGCGGGGGGTAGCTCCTACAATGAGCAGTTCTTC.

A remark on this clonotype: A read error may be the cause here, since a much bigger clone is one base away. The chain employs TRBV12-3 or TRBV12-4 and TRBJ1-3, with TRBD1 matching 9 bases. The CDR3 is 15 residues long. The CDR3 region has the DNA TGTGGCAGCAGTACGGACAGGGGTTCTGGAAACACCATATATTTT. Encoded protein: CGSSTDRGSGNTIYF.

This clonotype was seen a few times. This chain connects TRBV6-2 or TRBV6-3 to TRBJ1-4, with TRBD1 as a possible D gene (5 bases). Germline CDR1 is MNHEY and CDR2 is SVGEGT. With 5 bases removed from V and 0 bases from J, the gap between germline ends came to 10 bases. This CDR3 spans 15 amino acids. CDR3 nucleotide sequence: TGTGCCAGCAGTCGACAGTATTCAACTAATGAAAAACTGTTTTTT. Its protein product is CASSRQYSTNEKLFF.

The gene calls are TRBV4-1 and TRBJ2-4; 9 bases fit TRBD1. Germline V gives CDR1 MGHRA, CDR2 YSYEKL. The CDR3 extends over 17 amino acids. Trimming cost V 0 bases and J 9 bases; bases outside gene matches: 12. CDR3 protein: CASSQDGGQGRLFIQYF. CDR3 coding DNA: TGCGCCAGCAGCCAAGATGGTGGACAGGGGCGTTTGTTCATTCAGTACTTC.

This clonotype has just a few counts. This sequence joins TRBV19 and TRBJ1-2; possible D gene TRBD1, 5 bases. The CDR3 spans 15 residues. CDR1 LNHDA and CDR2 SQIVND come from the germline V gene (reference sequence). Trimming left V 3 bases short and J 2 bases short, with 13 bases between. The CDR3 nucleotides are TGTGCCAGTAGTATGGTGATGGAGGGGAACTATGGCTACACCTTC. Translated: CASSMVMEGNYGYTF.

This clonotype has a single count. The chain is built from TRBV4-2 and TRBJ1-2, with no clear D. Between the trimmed V and J ends, which lost 1 base and 6 bases, there was a span of 9 bases. CDR3 length: 13 amino acids. CDR1 is LGHNA and CDR2 is YNFKEQ in the germline V gene. The CDR3 spells CASSQVTENGYTF. DNA for the CDR3: TGTGCCAGCAGCCAAGTGACGGAGAATGGCTACACCTTC.

This rearrangement joins TRBV5-8 to TRBJ1-1, with TRBD1 identical over 9 bases. The V and J ends lost 4 bases and 1 base, in that order; junction bases with no gene match: 5. The CDR3 spans 15 residues. CDR1 and CDR2 from the germline V gene are SGHTS and YDEGEE. The CDR3 DNA reads as TGTGCCAGCAGCCTGTACAGGGGGCAGAACACTGAAGCTTTCTTT. Its translation: CASSLYRGQNTEAFF.

The V gene is TRBV19, the J gene TRBJ1-1; D is undetermined. This CDR3 is built from 15 residues. Per germline, CDR1 LNHDA and CDR2 SQIVND (reference sequence). Trimming left V 0 bases short and J 4 bases short, with 12 bases between. The CDR3 reads CASSIDGLVTTEAFF. In nucleotides, the CDR3 is TGTGCCAGTAGTATAGATGGCCTTGTAACCACTGAAGCTTTCTTT.

In regard to this clonotype: This may be a read error, as it is one base from a much larger clone. The genes are TRBV28 and TRBJ2-7; TRBD1 aligns across 8 bases. Gene TRBJ2-3 matches the end of the DNA better, so the J call may be wrong. This CDR3 comprises 17 residues. From germline, CDR1 is MDHEN and CDR2 SYDVKM. CDR3 region: CASSTRQGSSSADTQYF. CDR3 DNA sequence: TGTGCCAGCAGCACTAGACAGGGGTCGAGTTCCGCAGATACGCAGTATTTT.

Ten or more counts support this clonotype. One end of the junction varies from germline; a read error may be responsible. The chain combines TRBV20-1 with TRBJ1-1; D gene ambiguous. The CDR3 contains 13 residues. Germline V CDR1 and CDR2: DFQATT, SNEGSKA (reference sequence). The CDR3 DNA sequence: TGCAGTGCAAGAGTTATAATGAACACTGAAGCTTTCTTT. It specifies CSARVIMNTEAFF.

The table lists this clonotype with a few counts. The chain recombines TRBV6-1 with TRBJ1-1, with 8 bases fitting TRBD1. J gave up 5 bases and V 6 bases, and 11 bases lay outside the gene matches. The CDR3 is 15 amino acids. CDR1 is MNHNS, CDR2 SASEGT, per germline. CDR3 nucleotides: TGTGCCAGCAGACGCCGACAGGGGATGGGGACTGAAGCTTTCTTT. Translated, it gives CASRRRQGMGTEAFF.

For this clonotype: A much larger clone sits a single nucleotide away, making a read error possible. The gene calls are TRBV3-1 and TRBJ1-1; D is ambiguous. Germline V lookup: CDR1 LGHDT, CDR2 YNNKEL (reference sequence). The CDR3 runs to 16 residues. V shed 4 bases and J shed 3 bases, with 18 bases lying between them. The CDR3 sequence is CASSRARTVTDTEAFF. For the CDR3, the DNA is TGTGCCAGCAGCCGAGCCCGGACGGTAACCGACACTGAAGCTTTCTTT.

This clonotype was seen many times. This chain links TRBV6-5 with TRBJ1-1, with D unresolved. The V end was cut by 1 base, the J end by 4 bases, with 7 bases between. In germline, CDR1 is MNHEY, CDR2 SVGAGI. CDR3 length: 13 amino acids. The CDR3 reads CASSYFPSTEAFF. The DNA for the CDR3 is TGTGCCAGCAGTTACTTCCCGAGCACTGAAGCTTTCTTT.

This clonotype was detected a few times. J is TRBJ1-1 and V is TRBV4-1; D not certain. The germline V gene encodes CDR1 MGHRA and CDR2 YSYEKL. This CDR3 has 13 amino acids. V lost 6 bases and J lost 0, with 8 bases in between. The CDR3 DNA is TGCGCCAGCAGTTTAATTGTGAACACTGAAGCTTTCTTT. As protein: CASSLIVNTEAFF.